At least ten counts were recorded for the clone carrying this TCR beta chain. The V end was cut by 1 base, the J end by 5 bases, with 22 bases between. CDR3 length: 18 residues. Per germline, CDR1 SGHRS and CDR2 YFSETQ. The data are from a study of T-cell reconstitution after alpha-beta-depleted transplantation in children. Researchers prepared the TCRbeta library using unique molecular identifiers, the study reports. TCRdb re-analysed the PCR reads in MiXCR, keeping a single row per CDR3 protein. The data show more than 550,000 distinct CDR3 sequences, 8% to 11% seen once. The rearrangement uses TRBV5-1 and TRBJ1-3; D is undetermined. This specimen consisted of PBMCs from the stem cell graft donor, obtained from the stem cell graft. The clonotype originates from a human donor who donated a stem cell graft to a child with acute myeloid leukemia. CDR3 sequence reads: CASSLKVDGSNNRNTIYF. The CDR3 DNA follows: TGCGCCAGCAGCTTGAAGGTGGACGGGAGTAATAATCGAAACACCATATATTTT.